This T cell receptor (beta chain) came from a study of T cell responses to AZD1222 COVID-19 vaccine. Points from the study as a whole: White British people made up most donors, females outnumbered males, and clonal diversity was possibly underestimated. Following two doses of AZD1222, Spike-specific TCR breadth and depth rose. Vaccine-associated CD4 TCRs ranged over spike, dominating at 160-218 and 743-854.

Analyses pooled second doses at about 4 or about 12 weeks. Trimming took 3 bases from V and 2 from J, leaving 11 bases between them. Germline CDR1 ENHRY, CDR2 SYGVKD. The CDR3 is made up of 14 amino acids. A word on this clone: Its antigen remains unknown.

Some clones are missing from TCRdb's copy, which holds only in-frame ones; the method was immunoSEQ multiplex PCR. The table includes about 130,000 clones, 92% detected once. V is TRBV10-3 and J is TRBJ2-7; the D gene is possibly TRBD1 (6 bases). This TCR was sampled from an adult who received the AZD1222 COVID-19 vaccine. The specimen was peripheral blood, collected 28 days after the second AZD1222 dose. The CDR3 sequence: CAISDSQGTYEQYF. The CDR3 coding sequence is TGTGCCATCAGTGACTCACAGGGCACCTACGAGCAGTACTTC.